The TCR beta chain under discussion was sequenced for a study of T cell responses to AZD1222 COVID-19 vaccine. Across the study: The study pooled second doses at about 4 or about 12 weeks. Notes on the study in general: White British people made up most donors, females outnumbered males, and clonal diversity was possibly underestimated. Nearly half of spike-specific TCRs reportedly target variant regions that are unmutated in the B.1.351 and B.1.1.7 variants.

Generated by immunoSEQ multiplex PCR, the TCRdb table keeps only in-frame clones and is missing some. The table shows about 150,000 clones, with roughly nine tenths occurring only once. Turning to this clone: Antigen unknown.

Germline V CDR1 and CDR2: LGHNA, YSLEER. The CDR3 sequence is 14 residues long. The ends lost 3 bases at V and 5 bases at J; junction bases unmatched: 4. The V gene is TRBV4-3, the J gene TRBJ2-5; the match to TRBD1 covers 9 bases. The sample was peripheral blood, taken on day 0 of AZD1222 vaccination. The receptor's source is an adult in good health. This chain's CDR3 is CASSHTGGLETQYF. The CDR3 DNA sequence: TGCGCCAGCAGCCACACAGGGGGCTTGGAGACCCAGTACTTC.